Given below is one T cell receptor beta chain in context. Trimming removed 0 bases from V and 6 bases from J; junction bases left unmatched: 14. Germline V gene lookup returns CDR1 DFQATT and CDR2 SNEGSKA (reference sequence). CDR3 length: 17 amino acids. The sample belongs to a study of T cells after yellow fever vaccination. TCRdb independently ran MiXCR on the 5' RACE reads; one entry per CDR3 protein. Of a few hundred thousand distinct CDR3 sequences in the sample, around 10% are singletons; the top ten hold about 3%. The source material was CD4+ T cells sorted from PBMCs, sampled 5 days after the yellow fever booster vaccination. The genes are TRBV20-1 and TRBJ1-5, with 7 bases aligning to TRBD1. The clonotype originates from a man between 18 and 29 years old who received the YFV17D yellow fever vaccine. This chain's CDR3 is CSARDLRGRGFSQPQHF. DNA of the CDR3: TGCAGTGCTAGAGATCTCCGGGGCAGGGGGTTTAGTCAGCCCCAGCATTTT.